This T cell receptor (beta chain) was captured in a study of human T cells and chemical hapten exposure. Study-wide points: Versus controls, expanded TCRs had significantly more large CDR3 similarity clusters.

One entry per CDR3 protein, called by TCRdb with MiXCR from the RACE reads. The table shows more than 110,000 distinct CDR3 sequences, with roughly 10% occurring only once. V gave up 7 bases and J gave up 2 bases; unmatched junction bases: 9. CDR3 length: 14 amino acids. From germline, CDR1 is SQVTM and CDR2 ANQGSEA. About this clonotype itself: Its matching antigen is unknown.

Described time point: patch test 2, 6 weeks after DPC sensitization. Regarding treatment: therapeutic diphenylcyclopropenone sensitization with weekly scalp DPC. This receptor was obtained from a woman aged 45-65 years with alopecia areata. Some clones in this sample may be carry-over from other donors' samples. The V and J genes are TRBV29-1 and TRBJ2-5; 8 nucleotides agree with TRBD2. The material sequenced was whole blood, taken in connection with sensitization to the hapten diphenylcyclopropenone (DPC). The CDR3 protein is CSARRGGVQETQYF. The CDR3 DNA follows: TGCAGCGCGCGACGGGGGGGCGTTCAAGAGACCCAGTACTTC.